Included here is one TCR beta chain sequence, with context. Antigen unknown. This sample stems from a study of shared clonotypes between healthy human individuals. Study in general: Each donor's CD4 naive and CD4 memory cells filled three plates apiece, CD8 naive two, and CD8 memory one. General study results and limits: Investigators collected only blood, and repertoires in tissues likely differ. Across subsets, estimated richness was generally greater for naive than for memory populations.

Germline V lookup: CDR1 MNHNS, CDR2 SASEGT. Trimming removed 2 bases from V and 1 base from J, with 10 bases in between. The CDR3 runs 15 residues. Genomic DNA of each subset was evenly split across several immunoSEQ plates. Produced via immunoSEQ multiplex PCR; TCRdb's table is partial and in-frame only. Among about 1 million clones, about 74% were seen once, and the ten largest hold about 1.5%. This clonotype was sampled from a young man in good health. The chain links TRBV6-1 to TRBJ2-3; D possibly corresponds to TRBD1 (6 bases). The source material was memory CD4+ T cells sorted from blood. Subset specified: CD45RA-negative fraction. Here the CDR3 DNA reads TGTGCCAGCAGTGAAAACGAGGGGGGCACAGATACGCAGTATTTT. Protein product: CASSENEGGTDTQYF.